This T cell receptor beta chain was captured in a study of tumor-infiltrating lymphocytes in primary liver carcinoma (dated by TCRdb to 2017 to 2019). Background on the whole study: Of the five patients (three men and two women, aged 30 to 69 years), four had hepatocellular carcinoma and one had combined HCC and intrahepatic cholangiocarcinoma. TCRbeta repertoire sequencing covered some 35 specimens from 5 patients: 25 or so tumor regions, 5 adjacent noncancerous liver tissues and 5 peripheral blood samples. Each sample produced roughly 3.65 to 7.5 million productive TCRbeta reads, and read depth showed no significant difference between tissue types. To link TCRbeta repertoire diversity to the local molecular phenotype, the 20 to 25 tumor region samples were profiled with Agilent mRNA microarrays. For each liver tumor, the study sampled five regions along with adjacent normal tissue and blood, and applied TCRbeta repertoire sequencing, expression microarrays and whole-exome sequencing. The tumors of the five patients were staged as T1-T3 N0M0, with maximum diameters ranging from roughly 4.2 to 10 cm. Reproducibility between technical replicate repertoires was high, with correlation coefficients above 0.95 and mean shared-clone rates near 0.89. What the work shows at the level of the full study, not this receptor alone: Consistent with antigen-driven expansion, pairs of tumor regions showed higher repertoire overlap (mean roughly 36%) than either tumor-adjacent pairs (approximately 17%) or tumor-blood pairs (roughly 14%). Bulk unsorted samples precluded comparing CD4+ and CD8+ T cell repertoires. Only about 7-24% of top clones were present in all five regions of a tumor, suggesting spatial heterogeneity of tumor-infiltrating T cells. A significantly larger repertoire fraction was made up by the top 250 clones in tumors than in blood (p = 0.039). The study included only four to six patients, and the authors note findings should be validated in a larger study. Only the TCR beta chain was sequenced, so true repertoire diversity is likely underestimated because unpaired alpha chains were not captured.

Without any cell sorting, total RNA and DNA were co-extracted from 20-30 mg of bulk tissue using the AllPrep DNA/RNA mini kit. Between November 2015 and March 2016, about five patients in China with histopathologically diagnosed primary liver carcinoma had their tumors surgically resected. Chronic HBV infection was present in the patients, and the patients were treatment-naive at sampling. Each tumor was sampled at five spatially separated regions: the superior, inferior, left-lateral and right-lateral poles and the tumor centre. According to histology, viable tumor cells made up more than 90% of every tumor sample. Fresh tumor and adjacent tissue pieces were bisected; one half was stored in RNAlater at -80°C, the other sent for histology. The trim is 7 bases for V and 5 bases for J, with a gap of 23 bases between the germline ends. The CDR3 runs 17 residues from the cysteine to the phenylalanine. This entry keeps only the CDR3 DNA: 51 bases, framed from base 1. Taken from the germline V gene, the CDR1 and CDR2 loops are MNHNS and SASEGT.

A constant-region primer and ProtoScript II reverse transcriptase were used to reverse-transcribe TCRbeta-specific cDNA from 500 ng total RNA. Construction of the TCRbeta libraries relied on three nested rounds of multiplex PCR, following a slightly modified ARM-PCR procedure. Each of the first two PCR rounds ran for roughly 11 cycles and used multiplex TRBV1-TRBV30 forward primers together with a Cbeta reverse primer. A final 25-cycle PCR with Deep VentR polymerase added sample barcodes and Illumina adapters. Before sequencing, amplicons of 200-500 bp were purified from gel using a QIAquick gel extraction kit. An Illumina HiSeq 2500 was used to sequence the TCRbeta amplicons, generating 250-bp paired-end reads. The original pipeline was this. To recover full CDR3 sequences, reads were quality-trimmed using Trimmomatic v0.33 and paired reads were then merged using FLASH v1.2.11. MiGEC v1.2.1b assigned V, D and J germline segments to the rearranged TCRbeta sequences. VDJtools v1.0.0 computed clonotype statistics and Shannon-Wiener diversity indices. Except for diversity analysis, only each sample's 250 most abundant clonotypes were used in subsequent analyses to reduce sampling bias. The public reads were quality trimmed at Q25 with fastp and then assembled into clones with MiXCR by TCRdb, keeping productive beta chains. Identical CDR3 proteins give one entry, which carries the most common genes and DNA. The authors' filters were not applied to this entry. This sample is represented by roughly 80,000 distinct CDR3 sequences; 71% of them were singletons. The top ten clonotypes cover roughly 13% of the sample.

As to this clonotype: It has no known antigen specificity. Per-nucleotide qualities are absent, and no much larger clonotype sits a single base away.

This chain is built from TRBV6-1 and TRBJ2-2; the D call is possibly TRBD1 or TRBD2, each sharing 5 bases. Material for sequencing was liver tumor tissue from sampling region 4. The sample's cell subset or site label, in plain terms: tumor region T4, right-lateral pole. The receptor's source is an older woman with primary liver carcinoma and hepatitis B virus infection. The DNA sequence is TGTGCCAGCACCCTGGGACCAGTGGGAGTTAGGACCGGGGAGCTGTTTTTT. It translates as CASTLGPVGVRTGELFF.